A single sample gave rise to the 8 T cell receptor beta chains below, sequenced in a study of T cell responses to AZD1222 COVID-19 vaccine. Sequencing was performed with immunoSEQ multiplex PCR; in TCRdb, only in-frame clones are kept and a portion is missing. The data contain about 150,000 clones, under 95% of them singletons. Sequences were derived from peripheral blood, sampled on day 0 of AZD1222 vaccination. These receptors were collected from an adult in good health.

The chain recombines TRBV2 with TRBJ2-7, with TRBD2 as a possible D gene (6 bases). Germline V gene sequence: CDR1 SNHLY, CDR2 FYNNEI. Trimming took 2 bases from V and 6 from J, leaving 20 bases between them. The CDR3 loop spans 16 amino acids. The CDR3 loop reads CASSEYMVGLSGEQYF. The CDR3 coding sequence is TGTGCCAGCAGTGAATACATGGTTGGACTATCCGGCGAGCAGTACTTC.

The V gene is TRBV25-1, the J gene TRBJ1-6; D unclear. CDR1 and CDR2 from the germline V gene are MGHDK and SYGVNS. This CDR3 is built from 14 residues. V was shortened by 0 bases and J by 10 bases, with 10 bases between the two germline ends. The CDR3 DNA is TGTGCCAGCAGTGAATACGGGGTTAACTCACCCCTCCACTTT. It codes for CASSEYGVNSPLHF.

V usage is TRBV5-1 and J usage is TRBJ1-1; tentatively, D is TRBD1 (5 bases). V was shortened by 4 bases and J by 7 bases, with 17 bases between the two germline ends. This CDR3 comprises 14 residues. The V gene's germline CDR1 is SGHRS and CDR2 YFSETQ. CDR3 amino acids: CASSKDGMGLEAFF. Here the CDR3 DNA reads TGCGCCAGCAGCAAGGACGGGATGGGACTTGAAGCTTTCTTT. The full variable domain, rest sourced from reference TRBV5-1 and TRBJ1-1, is KAGVTQTPRYLIKTRGQQVTLSCSPISGHRSVSWYQQTPGQGLQFLFEYFSETQRNKGNFPGRFSGRQFSNSRSEMNVSTLELGDSALYLCASSKDGMGLEAFFGQGTRLTVV.

V and J are TRBV2 and TRBJ2-2; 8 nucleotides agree with TRBD1. The CDR3 length is 16 residues. V was clipped by 8 bases and J by 4 bases; unmatched bases: 12. Germline V gene data show CDR1 as SNHLY and CDR2 as FYNNEI. The CDR3 region has the DNA TGTGCCAGCGGGACGGAGACAGGGGAGAGCACCGGGGAGCTGTTTTTT. The encoded protein is CASGTETGESTGELFF. The whole variable domain, remainder taken from reference TRBV2 and TRBJ2-2, is EPEVTQTPSHQVTQMGQEVILRCVPISNHLYFYWYRQILGQKVEFLVSFYNNEISEKSEIFDDQFSVERPDGSNFTLKIRSTKLEDSAMYFCASGTETGESTGELFFGEGSRLTVL.

The chain has TRBV3-1 (or the pseudogene TRBV3-2) and TRBJ1-2, with 10 bases aligning to TRBD1. In germline, CDR1 is LGHDT, CDR2 YNNKEL (reference sequence). With 6 bases clipped from V and 4 bases from J, the junction kept 8 bases outside the gene matches. The CDR3 spans 15 residues. CDR3 sequence: CASRDFGTGAYGYTF. CDR3 DNA sequence: TGTGCCAGCAGAGATTTCGGGACAGGGGCCTATGGCTACACCTTC.

This clone was observed once. This chain uses TRBV2 with TRBJ1-5, with no clear D. Trimming took 7 bases from V and 0 from J, leaving 7 bases between them. The CDR3 has 13 residues. In germline, CDR1 is SNHLY, CDR2 FYNNEI. The CDR3 sequence: CASKTDSNQPQHF. For the CDR3, the DNA is TGTGCCAGCAAGACGGATAGCAATCAGCCCCAGCATTTT.

The chain joins TRBV5-6 to TRBJ1-6; no firm D call. Per germline, CDR1 SGHDT and CDR2 YYEEEE. This CDR3 is built from 18 residues. Trimming stripped 4 bases from V and 3 bases from J, with 20 bases between. The CDR3 is CASSLPPAGGGYNSPLHF. Written as DNA, the CDR3 is TGTGCCAGCAGCCTCCCCCCGGCCGGAGGCGGCTATAATTCACCCCTCCACTTT.

DNA of the CDR3: TGTGCCAGCAGTCGGCCCGATCTAAGTGTCCCGCGAGAGACCCAGTACTTC. Translated, it gives CASSRPDLSVPRETQYF. The J gene is TRBJ2-5, the V gene TRBV2; D is undetermined. The V gene lost 5 bases and the J gene lost 4 bases, with 23 bases spanning the gap. In germline, CDR1 is SNHLY, CDR2 FYNNEI. This CDR3 is built from 17 residues.